This TCR beta chain is drawn from a study of T cell responses to AZD1222 COVID-19 vaccine. CDR1 and CDR2 (germline): SEHNR, FQNEAQ (reference sequence). The CDR3 covers 15 residues. Unmatched junction bases numbered 5, after V lost 2 bases and J lost 4 bases. Points on this clone: Its antigen is unidentified.

Assay used: immunoSEQ multiplex PCR; TCRdb lists only in-frame clones, some missing. The sample consists of about 130,000 clones, about nine tenths of them appearing once. Findings of the study overall: Dominant CD4 TCR responses targeted spike regions 160-218 and 743-854. A rise in Spike-specific TCR breadth and depth followed two AZD1222 doses.

This TCR was recovered from an adult in good health. The material sequenced was peripheral blood, taken on day 0 of MenACWY control vaccination. The rearrangement links TRBV7-9 to TRBJ2-1, with TRBD2 identical over 7 bases. This CDR3 is CASSLLRGGYNEQFF. In DNA form, the CDR3 reads TGTGCCAGCAGCTTATTACGGGGAGGGTACAATGAGCAGTTCTTC.